These 7 T cell receptor beta chains came from one sample sequenced in a study of molecular identifiers for immune sequencing clone quantification (dated by TCRdb to 2017 to 2018). The library relied on PCR. Sequencing relied on a NextSeq 500. Using fastp trimming at Q25 and MiXCR clonotype assembly, TCRdb reanalyzed the public sequencing data and kept in-frame beta chains. Merged by CDR3 protein, the rows form single entries marked with the most common genes and DNA. The table for this sample lists about 500,000 distinct CDR3 sequences; 25% of them were counted only once. Of the sample, around 0.8% falls within the top ten clones. Sequencing was done on a sample of naive CD8+ T cells from blood, with Jurkat cell RNA spiked in. The cell subset or site label of this sample denotes: FACS-sorted CD8+CD4-CCR7+CD45RA+ naive T cells. These TCRs come from a human donor in good health. Some libraries in this study had Jurkat cell RNA spiked in.

The rearrangement joins TRBV14 to TRBJ2-7; 8 positions agree with TRBD2. CDR1 is SGHDN, CDR2 FVKESK, per germline. This CDR3 contains 15 residues. The J segment lost 6 bases and the V segment lost 4 bases, leaving 11 bases of the junction unmatched. The CDR3 loop is CASSRNQREWCEQYF. The CDR3 nucleotides read TGTGCCAGCAGCCGCAATCAGCGGGAGTGGTGCGAGCAGTACTTC. Full variable domain (remainder filled in from reference TRBV14 and TRBJ2-7): EAGVTQFPSHSVIEKGQTVTLRCDPISGHDNLYWYRRVMGKEIKFLLHFVKESKQDESGMPNNRFLAERTGGTYSTLKVQPAELEDSGVYFCASSRNQREWCEQYFGPGTRLTVT.

J is TRBJ2-2 and V is TRBV20-1; D perhaps matches TRBD1 (5 bases). CDR3 length equals 16 residues. Trimming took 0 bases from V and 6 from J, leaving 17 bases between them. Germline-derived CDR1 and CDR2 are DFQATT and SNEGSKA (reference sequence). CDR3 residues: CSARDPAGIEAGELFF. The DNA of the CDR3 is TGCAGTGCTAGAGATCCCGCAGGGATAGAGGCCGGGGAGCTGTTTTTT.

This clonotype was detected only a few times. The gene calls are TRBV14 and TRBJ2-7; D ambiguous. The V and J ends lost 1 base and 0 bases respectively, with 13 bases between them. The CDR3 consists of 16 residues. In germline, CDR1 is SGHDN, CDR2 FVKESK. The CDR3 DNA is TGTGCCAGCAGCCAAGGACCGGGCCTTAGCTCCTACGAGCAGTACTTC. Protein sequence: CASSQGPGLSSYEQYF.

The J gene is TRBJ1-4, the V gene TRBV27, with D perhaps matching TRBD1 (6 bases). CDR1 and CDR2 (germline): MNHEY, SMNVEV (reference sequence). V lost 4 bases and J lost 5, with 11 bases in between. The CDR3 is made up of 14 amino acids. The CDR3 nucleotides read TGTGCCAGCAGTTCTTTTACAGGGAATGAAAAACTGTTTTTT. It is translated as CASSSFTGNEKLFF.

The chain is built from TRBV27 and TRBJ2-3, with unresolved D. The CDR3 runs to 10 residues. Germline V CDR1 and CDR2: MNHEY, SMNVEV (reference sequence). V was clipped by 6 bases and J by 4 bases, with 2 bases between them. The CDR3 region has the DNA TGTGCCAGCAGACCAGATACGCAGTATTTT. Translated, it gives CASRPDTQYF.

This clonotype was counted at least ten times. The chain couples TRBV19 to TRBJ1-1; tentatively, D is TRBD1 (5 bases). V was clipped by 5 bases and J by 3 bases, with 13 bases between them. The germline V gene has CDR1 LNHDA and CDR2 SQIVND (reference sequence). The length of the CDR3 is 14 residues. The CDR3 DNA reads TGTGCCAGTAGTTCACTCGGGGGATACACTGAAGCTTTCTTT. Its protein is CASSSLGGYTEAFF.

Ten or more counts support this clonotype. This sequence joins TRBV5-1 and TRBJ1-1; the D is unclear. Deletions cut 0 bases from V and 5 bases from J, with 14 bases between. Germline V gene lookup returns CDR1 SGHRS and CDR2 YFSETQ. The CDR3 has 15 residues. CDR3 in DNA: TGCGCCAGCAGCTTGGCCGGGCCTAGTGGGACTGAAGCTTTCTTT. It translates to CASSLAGPSGTEAFF.